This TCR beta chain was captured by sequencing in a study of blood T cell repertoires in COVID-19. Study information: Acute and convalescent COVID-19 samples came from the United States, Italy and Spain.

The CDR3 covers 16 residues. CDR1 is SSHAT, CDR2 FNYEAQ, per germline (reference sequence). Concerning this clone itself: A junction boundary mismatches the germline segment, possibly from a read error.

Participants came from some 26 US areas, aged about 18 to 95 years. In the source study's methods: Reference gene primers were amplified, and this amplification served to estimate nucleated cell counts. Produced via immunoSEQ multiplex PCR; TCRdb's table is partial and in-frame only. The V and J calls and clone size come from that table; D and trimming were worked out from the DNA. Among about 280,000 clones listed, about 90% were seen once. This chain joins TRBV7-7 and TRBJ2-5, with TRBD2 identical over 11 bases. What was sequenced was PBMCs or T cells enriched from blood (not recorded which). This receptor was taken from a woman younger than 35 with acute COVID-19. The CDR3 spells CASSPLAGGPGQTQYF. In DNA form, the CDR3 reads TGTGCTAGCAGCCCGTTAGCGGGAGGGCCCGGGCAGACCCAGTACTTC.